The 28 T cell receptor beta chains presented below share a single source sample, sequenced in a study of regulatory T cells in long-lasting Graves disease (dated by TCRdb to 2020 to 2023). What the time point label conveys for this sample: newly diagnosed GD, antithyroid drugs for less than 3 months. For both TCR sequencing and RNA sequencing, RNA was extracted from PBMCs in TRIzol. Libraries were built with multiplex PCR. TCRdb names Illumina HiSeq 4000 as the instrument used. TCR beta libraries were built with iRepertoire HTBI primers and Arm-PCR amplification of CDR3 regions. TCRdb took the public reads, trimmed them with fastp at Q25, ran MiXCR for clone calling and kept in-frame beta chains. For every CDR3 protein sequence, its rows merge into one entry that carries the most common genes and DNA. The table for this sample lists approximately 210,000 distinct CDR3 sequences; approximately 16% of them were counted only once. Clones ranked in the top ten supply approximately 20% of the sample.

The input for sequencing was peripheral blood mononuclear cells (PBMCs), taken at new diagnosis, from a patient treated with antithyroid drugs. Source of these receptors: a female donor with Graves disease.

This chain links TRBV19 with TRBJ1-5; weak D call: TRBD1 (6 bases). Per germline, CDR1 LNHDA and CDR2 SQIVND (reference sequence). V gave up 7 bases and J gave up 0 bases, with 22 bases separating them. The CDR3 covers 18 residues. The chain's CDR3 is CASTPIGGASYSNQPQHF. CDR3 in DNA: TGTGCCAGTACTCCTATCGGGGGGGCTAGTTATAGCAATCAGCCCCAGCATTTT. The full variable domain, its missing parts supplied by reference TRBV19 and TRBJ1-5, is DGGITQSPKYLFRKEGQNVTLSCEQNLNHDAMYWYRQDPGQGLRLIYYSQIVNDFQKGDIAEGYSVSREKKESFPLTVTSAQKNPTAFYLCASTPIGGASYSNQPQHFGDGTRLSIL.

This chain connects TRBV6-1 to TRBJ1-1, with 9 positions matching TRBD1. The V and J ends lost 8 bases and 1 base, in that order; junction bases with no gene match: 8. Germline CDR1 and CDR2: MNHNS and SASEGT. The CDR3 length is 15 residues. CDR3: CASGTGKEANTEAFF. CDR3 in DNA: TGTGCCAGCGGGACAGGGAAAGAGGCGAACACTGAAGCTTTCTTT.

For this clonotype: Just one base apart from a much larger clone, this may be a read error. The V call is TRBV24-1, the J call TRBJ2-3; TRBD2 aligns across 10 bases. The CDR3 spans 18 residues. The V gene end was trimmed by 1 base and the J gene end by 4 bases; junction bases not matched to a gene: 10. The germline V gene encodes CDR1 KGHDR and CDR2 SFDVKD. CDR3 nucleotide sequence: TGTGCCACCAGTGATTTCGGGGGACTAGCGAGACCCGCAGATACGCAGTATTTT. Amino acids: CATSDFGGLARPADTQYF.

This clonotype was recorded a few times. This CDR3 reads CASRTTGTSGRSYEQYF. DNA of the CDR3: TGTGCCAGCAGAACGACCGGGACTAGCGGGAGGTCCTACGAGCAGTACTTC. The rearrangement uses TRBV6-1 and TRBJ2-7; the match to TRBD2 covers 15 bases. The CDR3 has 17 amino acids. CDR1 and CDR2 (germline): MNHNS, SASEGT. Trimming at V came to 6 bases and at J to 1 base, leaving 7 bases not matched to a gene.

This clonotype has ten or more counts. The chain has TRBV5-1 and TRBJ2-2; TRBD2 matches 7 bases. CDR3 size: 15 residues. J gave up 1 base and V 6 bases, and 6 bases lay outside the gene matches. The V gene's germline CDR1 is SGHRS and CDR2 YFSETQ. The CDR3 here is CASKTSVMNTGELFF. The CDR3 DNA is TGCGCCAGCAAAACTAGCGTTATGAACACCGGGGAGCTGTTTTTT.

This clonotype came up many times. This chain connects TRBV12-3 or TRBV12-4 to TRBJ2-1; TRBD2 agrees at 12 bases. The CDR3 length is 16 residues. Trimming cost V 4 bases and J 5 bases; bases outside gene matches: 6. CDR3 coding DNA: TGTGCCAGCAGTTCCGTCCGGACTAGCGGGGACAATGAGCAGTTCTTC. Translated, it gives CASSSVRTSGDNEQFF.

This clonotype was found many times. V usage is TRBV12-3 or TRBV12-4 and J usage is TRBJ2-5; 8 bases match TRBD2. V gave up 6 bases and J gave up 4 bases; unmatched junction bases: 16. CDR3 length equals 17 residues. CDR3 DNA: TGTGCCAGCAGCCCATGGGGTCGGGCGGGAGGTTTAGAGACCCAGTACTTC. This gives the protein CASSPWGRAGGLETQYF.

This clonotype was seen ten or more times. This chain joins TRBV7-2 and TRBJ2-3, with 9 nucleotides matching TRBD1. V lost 5 bases and J lost 6; bases outside the gene matches: 6. The CDR3 loop spans 14 amino acids. In germline, CDR1 is SGHTA, CDR2 FQGNSA. This CDR3 is CASSDRDRADTQYF. CDR3 nucleotide sequence: TGTGCCAGCAGCGACCGGGACAGGGCTGATACGCAGTATTTT.

This clonotype has at least ten counts. The chain recombines TRBV19 with TRBJ2-7; D unresolved. The CDR3 contains 14 residues. CDR1 LNHDA and CDR2 SQIVND come from the germline V gene (reference sequence). Trimming took off 0 bases at V and 0 bases at J, with 6 bases between the two ends. The CDR3 bases are TGTGCCAGTAGTATAGAAGGCGGCTCCTACGAGCAGTACTTC. Translation gives CASSIEGGSYEQYF.

There are many counts of this clonotype. The chain employs TRBV10-3 and TRBJ1-1; D call uncertain. The germline V and J ends were trimmed by 6 bases and 3 bases, with 11 bases remaining between them. There are 13 residues in the CDR3. CDR1 and CDR2 from the germline V gene are ENHRY and SYGVKD. CDR3 sequence (DNA): TGTGCCATCAGGAGGGCCAAGGACACTGAAGCTTTCTTT. Its protein is CAIRRAKDTEAFF.

This clonotype was counted ten times or more. This chain links TRBV6-1 with TRBJ2-5; TRBD2 is a possible D gene (5 bases). The CDR3 is 13 amino acids. Germline lookup yields CDR1 MNHNS and CDR2 SASEGT. The germline V and J ends were trimmed by 7 bases and 2 bases, with 11 bases remaining between them. CDR3 nucleotide sequence: TGTGCCAGCACTCGTAGCGCACAAGAGACCCAGTACTTC. It translates to CASTRSAQETQYF.

This clonotype was seen at least ten times. The genes are TRBV27 and TRBJ2-7; D may be TRBD1 (5 bases). V shed 2 bases and J shed 5 bases, with 13 bases lying between them. The germline V gene encodes CDR1 MNHEY and CDR2 SMNVEV (reference sequence). The CDR3 has 14 amino acids. Here the CDR3 DNA reads TGTGCCAGCAGTTTAGGTTGGTCAGGGAACGAGCAGTACTTC. Its translation: CASSLGWSGNEQYF.

Ten or more counts support this clonotype. The CDR3 DNA sequence: TGTGCCACCAGTGAAGCGACTAAAAGCTCCTACAATGAGCAGTTCTTC. It codes for CATSEATKSSYNEQFF. The chain couples TRBV24-1 to TRBJ2-1, with D maybe TRBD2 (5 bases). Germline loops: CDR1 KGHDR, CDR2 SFDVKD. V was cut by 4 bases and J by 0 bases, with 12 bases left in between. This CDR3 region has 16 residues.

The V and J genes are TRBV15 and TRBJ2-7; TRBD1 matches at 7 bases. V gave up 5 bases and J gave up 4 bases; unmatched junction bases: 5. The CDR3 consists of 13 residues. Germline V lookup: CDR1 LNHNV, CDR2 YYDKDF (reference sequence). The CDR3 region has the DNA TGTGCCACCAGCGGCCGGGACAGATACGAGCAGTACTTC. Amino acids: CATSGRDRYEQYF.

This clonotype was recorded many times. V usage is TRBV29-1 and J usage is TRBJ2-1; TRBD1 or TRBD2 may be the D gene (6 bases each). Germline assignment: CDR1 SQVTM and CDR2 ANQGSEA. Deletions cut 0 bases from V and 8 bases from J, with 14 bases between. The CDR3 spans 14 residues. As DNA, the CDR3 is TGCAGCGTTGAAGATGGTGCAGGGGAGGATGAGCAGTTCTTC. The encoded protein is CSVEDGAGEDEQFF.

This clonotype occurred many times. V and J are TRBV7-8 and TRBJ1-4; tentative D call: TRBD1 (6 bases). Trimming removed 8 bases from V and 0 bases from J, with 13 bases in between. The CDR3 extends over 15 amino acids. CDR1 and CDR2 (germline): SGHVS, FQNEAQ. CDR3 bases: TGTGCCAGCCGTGGGCGGACAGCAACTAATGAAAAACTGTTTTTT. Its protein product is CASRGRTATNEKLFF.

This clonotype was found many times. The chain has TRBV24-1 and TRBJ1-5, with TRBD1 matching over 7 bases. After removal of 4 bases from V and 2 bases from J, the junction contained 10 bases not matched to a gene. CDR1 is KGHDR and CDR2 is SFDVKD in the germline V gene. This CDR3 contains 17 residues. This chain's CDR3 is CATSDPYRGPGNQPQHF. DNA for the CDR3: TGTGCCACCAGTGACCCATACAGGGGACCGGGCAATCAGCCCCAGCATTTT.

There are many counts of this clonotype. The chain's CDR3 is CASSGYSEGNQPQHF. The CDR3 DNA is TGTGCCAGCAGTGGTTACAGTGAGGGCAATCAGCCCCAGCATTTT. The gene calls are TRBV2 and TRBJ1-5; the D is unclear. V was shortened by 4 bases and J by 2 bases, with 12 bases between the two germline ends. The germline gives CDR1 SNHLY, CDR2 FYNNEI. The CDR3 length is 15 residues.

On this clonotype: A far larger clone is one base from this, pointing to a likely read error. This chain uses TRBV3-1 with TRBJ2-1; no clear D. V dropped 4 bases and J dropped 13 bases, with 17 bases sitting between them. CDR1 is LGHDT and CDR2 is YNNKEL in the germline V gene (reference sequence). The CDR3 spans 13 residues. Here the CDR3 reads CASSRVYQETQFF. The CDR3 DNA reads as TGTGCCAGCAGCCGGGTGTACCAAGAGACCCAGTTCTTC.

This clonotype was observed at least ten times. J is TRBJ2-5 and V is TRBV20-1; a weak D match, TRBD2 (6 bases). The CDR3 consists of 16 residues. Germline lookup yields CDR1 DFQATT and CDR2 SNEGSKA (reference sequence). The ends were cut back, 5 bases at V and 1 base at J, with 20 bases in the middle. CDR3 sequence reads: CSALNPRDLFQETQYF. CDR3 bases: TGCAGTGCTCTAAATCCCCGGGACTTATTCCAAGAGACCCAGTACTTC.

This clonotype was counted at least ten times. The V call is TRBV6-1, the J call TRBJ1-6, with D unresolved. Per germline, CDR1 MNHNS and CDR2 SASEGT. V lost 6 bases and J 9 bases, leaving 18 bases between the germline ends. This CDR3 region has 15 residues. CDR3 bases: TGTGCCAGCAGCAACCGTGGGGTCGGTATTTCACCCCTCCACTTT. This gives the protein CASSNRGVGISPLHF.

This clonotype was counted at least ten times. The V gene is TRBV9, the J gene TRBJ2-1, with 7 positions matching TRBD2. Germline trimming cut 0 bases from V and 5 bases from J; bases unmatched to any gene: 5. The CDR3 runs 15 residues. CDR1 SGDLS and CDR2 YYNGEE come from the germline V gene. The CDR3 nucleotides are TGTGCCAGCAGCGTAGGGGGGACTACCGACAATGAGCAGTTCTTC. Protein product: CASSVGGTTDNEQFF.

This rearrangement joins TRBV12-3 or TRBV12-4 to TRBJ1-2; a possible D gene is TRBD1 (5 bases). The CDR3 consists of 15 residues. Deletions cut 4 bases from V and 8 bases from J, with 20 bases between. The CDR3: CASSSGDSLKRGYTF. For the CDR3, the DNA is TGTGCCAGCAGTTCGGGGGACTCCCTTAAGAGGGGCTACACCTTC.

This clonotype turned up a few times. The CDR3 end shows no conserved phenylalanine or tryptophan, and so a read error is likely. The chain has TRBV7-2 and TRBJ2-7, with TRBD2 identical over 7 bases. V gave up 4 bases and J gave up 3 bases; unmatched junction bases: 6. The CDR3 contains 14 residues. Germline V gene data show CDR1 as SGHTA and CDR2 as FQGNSA. This CDR3 is CASSSILAVYEQYL. DNA for the CDR3: TGTGCCAGCAGCTCGATCCTAGCGGTCTACGAGCAGTACCTC.

Ten or more counts support this clonotype. The V and J genes are TRBV24-1 and TRBJ2-7; D remains ambiguous. Germline V gene data show CDR1 as KGHDR and CDR2 as SFDVKD. The CDR3 runs 10 residues. V was shortened by 4 bases and J by 5 bases, with 2 bases between the two germline ends. DNA for the CDR3: TGTGCCACCAGTGAGAACGAGCAGTACTTC. Its protein product is CATSENEQYF.

This clonotype was observed at least ten times. This sequence joins TRBV27 and TRBJ2-1, with TRBD2 matching over 10 bases. CDR1 is MNHEY, CDR2 SMNVEV, per germline (reference sequence). CDR3 length equals 17 residues. Trimming at V came to 4 bases and at J to 5 bases, leaving 11 bases not matched to a gene. The DNA of the CDR3 is TGTGCCAGCAGTTCTTTTTGGCTAGCGGGAGTGAACAATGAGCAGTTCTTC. It specifies CASSSFWLAGVNNEQFF.

This clonotype was counted many times. The chain has TRBV7-8 and TRBJ2-3, with TRBD2 matching 9 bases. The CDR3 runs to 16 residues. Unmatched junction bases numbered 14, after V lost 7 bases and J lost 6 bases. The germline CDR1 and CDR2 sequences are SGHVS and FQNEAQ. This CDR3 is CASTVRQGLAPDTQYF. In DNA, the CDR3 is TGTGCCAGCACCGTTCGCCAGGGACTAGCACCCGATACGCAGTATTTT.

The chain employs TRBV7-3 and TRBJ2-5, with 12 positions matching TRBD2. Germline V gene data show CDR1 as SGHTA and CDR2 as FQGTGA. J was trimmed by 4 bases and V by 1 base; bases with no gene match: 1. This CDR3 spans 15 amino acids. The CDR3 protein is CASSLMGLAGETQYF. CDR3 sequence (DNA): TGTGCCAGCAGCTTAATGGGACTAGCGGGAGAGACCCAGTACTTC.